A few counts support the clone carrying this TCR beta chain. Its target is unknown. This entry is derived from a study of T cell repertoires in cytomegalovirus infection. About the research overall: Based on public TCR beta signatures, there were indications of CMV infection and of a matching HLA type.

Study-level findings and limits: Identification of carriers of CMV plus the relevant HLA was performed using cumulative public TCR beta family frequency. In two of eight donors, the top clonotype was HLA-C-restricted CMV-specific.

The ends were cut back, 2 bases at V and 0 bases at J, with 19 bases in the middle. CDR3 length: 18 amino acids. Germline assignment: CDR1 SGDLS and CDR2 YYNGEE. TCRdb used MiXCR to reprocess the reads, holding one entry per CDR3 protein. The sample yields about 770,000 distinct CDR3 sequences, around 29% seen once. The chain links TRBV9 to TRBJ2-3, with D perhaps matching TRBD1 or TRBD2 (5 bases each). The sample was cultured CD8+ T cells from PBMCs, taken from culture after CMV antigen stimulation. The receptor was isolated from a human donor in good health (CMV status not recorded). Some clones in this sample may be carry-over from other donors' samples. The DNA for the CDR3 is TGTGCCAGCAGCGTCCCCCGGGACGGTCAATCTAGCACAGATACGCAGTATTTT. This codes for CASSVPRDGQSSTDTQYF.